Sequencing of this TCR beta chain was carried out in a study of T cell responses to AZD1222 COVID-19 vaccine. Repertoires were generated with immunoSEQ multiplex PCR, while TCRdb's copy carries only in-frame clones and drops some. There are about 130,000 clones in the sample; roughly 87% occur only once, and 4% to 5.5% lies in the top ten. General study points: Donors were mostly white British, more females; clonal diversity possibly underestimated. Of the AZD1222 recipients, only five to seven were seropositive at baseline. Reports say nearly half of spike-specific TCRs go after unmutated variant regions.

This CDR3 region has 16 residues. V gave up 1 base and J gave up 2 bases; unmatched junction bases: 6. Germline assignment: CDR1 ENHRY and CDR2 SYGVKD. With respect to this clone: What it recognizes is unknown.

Sequencing was performed on peripheral blood, taken on day 0 of MenACWY control vaccination. The sequence came from an adult in good health. This chain uses TRBV10-3 with TRBJ2-3; 7 nucleotides agree with TRBD1. The CDR3 is CAISEWRQGATDTQYF. The CDR3 coding sequence is TGTGCCATCAGTGAGTGGAGACAGGGAGCCACAGATACGCAGTATTTT.